This is a list of T cell receptor beta chains from one sample in a study of blood T cell repertoires in COVID-19. The protocol was immunoSEQ multiplex PCR, while the TCRdb copy is restricted to in-frame clones and leaves out a portion. The data show some 260,000 clones, nearly 90% seen once. Sequenced sample: peripheral blood. Receptors were obtained from a man aged 18 to 29 with active or convalescent COVID-19. Each CDR3 is given with its conserved first and last residue. D genes are given only for firm matches. Clone size is stated in some rows and not others, as once, few, many or a class when expanded.

>NA|NA|TRBV14|TRBJ2-1
TGTGCCAGCAGCCAACTATTCGACCCCCAGCGGGTGGAAGGGGAGCAGTTCTTC
CASSQLFDPQRVEGEQFF
>NA|once|TRBV7-8|TRBJ1-3
TGTGCCAGCAGCGCATACACTTCGGGGAACACCATATATTTT
CASSAYTSGNTIYF
>TRBD2|NA|TRBV19|TRBJ2-2
TGTGCCAGTAGTATAAGGCTAGCGGGAGGCATCAACACCGGGGAGCTGTTTTTT
CASSIRLAGGINTGELFF
>NA|NA|TRBV7-2|TRBJ1-2
TGTGCCAGCAGCTTAGCCCCCCAGGGCCATGGCTACACCTTC
CASSLAPQGHGYTF
>TRBD1|NA|TRBV28|TRBJ1-2
TGTGCCAGCAGTTTACCTGGACAGGGGAACTATGGCTACACCTTC
CASSLPGQGNYGYTF
>NA|NA|TRBV27|TRBJ2-5
TGTGCCAGCAGTTTAACAAACCAAGAGACCCAGTACTTC
CASSLTNQETQYF
>NA|NA|TRBV7-2|TRBJ2-3
TGTGCCAGCAGCTCCCAAAGCGGTAGCACAGATACGCAGTATTTT
CASSSQSGSTDTQYF
>NA|NA|TRBV28|TRBJ1-1
TGTGCCAGCCACCAACCCAGGGGACAGAACACTGAAGCTTTCTTT
CASHQPRGQNTEAFF
>TRBD2|NA|TRBV5-1|TRBJ2-7
TGCGCCAGCTCAAAGGGCGGGGGGTCGTACGAGCAGTACTTC
CASSKGGGSYEQYF
>NA|NA|TRBV7-2|TRBJ1-2
TGTGCCAGCAGCTTTTCACAGTTAGCTAACTATGGCTACACCTTC
CASSFSQLANYGYTF
>NA|NA|TRBV25-1|TRBJ2-3
TGTGCCAGCAGGGACTGGGGGGCAGATACGCAGTATTTT
CASRDWGADTQYF